The entry below describes one TCR beta chain. This clone was seen only once. Its antigen remains undetermined. No base qualities exist here, and no much larger clone lies one base off it. This same CDR3 is encoded by further DNA sequences in the sample. TCR CDR3 regions were amplified from genomic DNA by multiplex PCR using the deep immunoSEQ assay. Extracted genomic DNA from each cell subset was spread evenly across all wells of several immunoSEQ 96-well plates, with each plate serving as a replicate. For sorted subsets, each replicate PCR was loaded with 150 to 250 ng genomic DNA, equivalent to 25,000 to 35,000 T cell genomes. Purified libraries were measured with a Qubit 3.0 fluorometer, size-checked on a Bioanalyzer 2100, and measured again with the KAPA Library Quantification kit. A separate single-read 150-cycle Illumina NextSeq 550 flow cell was used to sequence each immunoSEQ 96-well plate. For the original study's pipeline: The immunoSEQ output contained only junctional sequences without quality scores, so filtering could not match that applied to full-length reads. Sequences were annotated with PyIR, a Python wrapper for IgBLAST v1.9, using IMGT germline references to assign V/J genes and CDR3. Any read was removed if the V/J assignment was weak (E-value above 1e-6), the CDR3 was missing, or the read contained stop codons, out-of-frame junctions, or ambiguous translated residues. V3J clonotypes were defined as sequences sharing the same inferred V gene, J gene, and CDR3 amino acid sequence. The percentage overlap between two repertoires was calculated by dividing the number of shared unique clonotypes by the size of the smaller repertoire. RTK rarefaction, the Chao1 estimator, and Recon v2.1 estimates of unobserved clonotypes were used to assess repertoire richness. For all TCRbeta clonotypes obtained by the gDNA method from several donors, generation probabilities were computed with OLGA. TCRdb took over this immuneACCESS table, retaining in-frame rearrangements with V and J assigned. Such tables are incomplete; in checked studies, under half of the missing clones stem from an unresolved V gene, and the remainder is unexplained. V, J and clone size are taken as reported in that table, and D and trimming were inferred from the DNA itself. The sample table holds 2 million or so clones, of which roughly 95% were seen once. Roughly 1.1% of the sample belongs to the ten largest clones.

For the CD8 naive samples, CD45RO-negative cells were positively selected for CCR7, yielding a CD45RA+CCR7+ population from which TemRA cells were excluded. Healthy HIV-negative adults with no recently reported acute infections or vaccinations were included as donors. Every donor was a Caucasian adult residing in Nashville, Tennessee, USA. Blood was obtained by leukapheresis, after which PBMCs were separated by Ficoll-Histopaque density gradient centrifugation and cryopreserved in liquid nitrogen vapor phase. Purity and quantity of every magnetically sorted T cell population were checked by analytical flow cytometry. Each sorted fraction had its genomic DNA isolated and then quantified by UV absorbance on a Nanodrop 2000c. CDR1 and CDR2 (MNHEY, SVGAGI) derive from the germline V gene. Trimming removed 2 bases from V and 3 bases from J; the gene matches leave 2 bases unexplained. The CDR3 sequence holds 16 residues, the cysteine and phenylalanine included. Only CDR3 DNA is held: 48 bases, read in frame from base 1.

This sample was included in a study of shared clonotypes between healthy human individuals (TCRdb year 2020). As for the study more broadly: A few men and a couple of women, aged 18 to 49 years, made up the cohort. Each donor's leukapheresis produced roughly between roughly 0.85 and 9.5 billion PBMCs. Different laboratories and diverse techniques were used to prepare libraries and sequence TCR repertoires, to increase sequencing depth and limit assay-specific biases. Per donor, three plates each were used for CD4 naive and CD4 memory, two for CD8 naive, and one for CD8 memory. To estimate repertoire size and how much clonotype sharing occurs between individuals, the study deeply sequenced the blood TCR repertoires of several healthy adults. The full study reports these points: Based on pairwise subsampling, the degree of clonotype sharing among donors was expected to be affected by sequencing depth. Estimated clonotype richness was generally larger for naive than for memory subsets. Sampling was limited to blood, and TCR repertoires in tissue likely differ from TCR repertoires in blood. Because the study included only a small number of donors, the genetic and exposure-history diversity represented was limited. Sharing across a few donors was observed for around 4.8% of naive CD4, 3% to 3.5% of naive CD8, 2.3% of memory CD4, and approximately 0.41% of memory CD8 clonotypes. Even with the large sequencing depth, rarefaction of the sorted-subset datasets indicated that sequencing was incomplete. Compared with non-shared clonotypes, the clonotypes found in all four sorted-subset donors had higher generation probabilities.

Material for sequencing was naive CD8+ T cells sorted from blood. What this sample's cell subset or site label stands for: CD45RA+CCR7+. The receptor chain draws on TRBV6-5 and TRBJ2-5, and 14 bases in between align with TRBD2. This receptor was identified in a man younger than 35 in good health. The CDR3 region reads CASSYGTSGGEETQYF. The DNA reads TGTGCCAGCAGTTACGGGACTAGCGGGGGAGAAGAGACCCAGTACTTC.